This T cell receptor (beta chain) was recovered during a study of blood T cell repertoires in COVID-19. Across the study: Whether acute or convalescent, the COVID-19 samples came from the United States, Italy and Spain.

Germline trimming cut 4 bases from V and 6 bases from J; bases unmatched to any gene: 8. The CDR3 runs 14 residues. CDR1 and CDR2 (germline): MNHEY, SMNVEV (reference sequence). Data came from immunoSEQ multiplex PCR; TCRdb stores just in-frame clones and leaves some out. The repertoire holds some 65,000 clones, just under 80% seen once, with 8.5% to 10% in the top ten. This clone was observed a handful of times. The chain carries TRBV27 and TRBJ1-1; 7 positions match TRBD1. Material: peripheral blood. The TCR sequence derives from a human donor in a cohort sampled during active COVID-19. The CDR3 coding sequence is TGTGCCAGCAGTTCCAGGGACAGTGGGGCTGAAGCTTTCTTT. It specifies CASSSRDSGAEAFF.